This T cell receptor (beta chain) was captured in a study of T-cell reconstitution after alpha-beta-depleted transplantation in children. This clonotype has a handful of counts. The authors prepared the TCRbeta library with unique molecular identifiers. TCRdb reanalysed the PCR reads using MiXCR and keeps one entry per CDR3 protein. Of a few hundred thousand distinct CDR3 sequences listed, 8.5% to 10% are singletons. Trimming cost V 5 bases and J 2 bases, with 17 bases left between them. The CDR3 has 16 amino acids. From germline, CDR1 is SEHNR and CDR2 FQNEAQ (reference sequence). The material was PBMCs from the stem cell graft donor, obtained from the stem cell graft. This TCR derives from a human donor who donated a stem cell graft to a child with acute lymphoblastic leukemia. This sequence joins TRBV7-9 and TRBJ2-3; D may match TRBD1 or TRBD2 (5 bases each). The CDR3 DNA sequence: TGTGCCAGCAGCCCCGGGGACCCAGGATACACAGATACGCAGTATTTT. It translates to CASSPGDPGYTDTQYF.